The 23 T cell receptor beta chains presented below share a single source sample, sequenced in a study of T cell responses to AZD1222 COVID-19 vaccine. Assay: immunoSEQ multiplex PCR; the TCRdb copy retains only in-frame clones and omits some. The repertoire holds 150,000 or so clones, around nine tenths seen once, with 4% to 6% in the top ten. The material was peripheral blood, obtained on day 0 of AZD1222 vaccination. The origin of the receptors is an adult in good health.

V usage is TRBV5-1 and J usage is TRBJ2-7; 8 bases agree with TRBD2. Trimming took 1 base from V and 5 from J; bases not matched to a gene: 5. Looked up from germline, CDR1 is SGHRS and CDR2 is YFSETQ. This CDR3 contains 14 residues. The CDR3 sequence: CASSLRLAGNEQYF. The CDR3 nucleotides read TGCGCCAGCAGCTTGAGGCTAGCGGGTAACGAGCAGTACTTC. Filled out from reference TRBV5-1 and TRBJ2-7, the complete variable domain reads KAGVTQTPRYLIKTRGQQVTLSCSPISGHRSVSWYQQTPGQGLQFLFEYFSETQRNKGNFPGRFSGRQFSNSRSEMNVSTLELGDSALYLCASSLRLAGNEQYFGPGTRLTVT.

This chain links TRBV9 with TRBJ1-1, with 7 bases that match TRBD1. V was pared by 6 bases and J by 2 bases, with 7 bases of the junction left unmatched. Per germline, CDR1 SGDLS and CDR2 YYNGEE. CDR3 length equals 14 residues. The CDR3 DNA sequence: TGTGCCAGCAAGAAATCAGGGGGTAACACTGAAGCTTTCTTT. Amino acid sequence: CASKKSGGNTEAFF.

This chain uses TRBV5-1 with TRBJ1-1, with TRBD1 matching 7 bases. From germline, CDR1 is SGHRS and CDR2 YFSETQ. Losses at the gene ends were 0 bases for V and 8 bases for J; bases not matched to a gene: 7. The CDR3 consists of 14 residues. CDR3 region: CASSLAHRDSEAFF. The CDR3 DNA reads as TGCGCCAGCAGCTTGGCTCACCGGGACAGCGAAGCTTTCTTT.

This chain links TRBV28 with TRBJ2-2; TRBD2 matches at 9 bases. The J segment lost 0 bases and the V segment lost 3 bases, leaving 8 bases of the junction unmatched. Germline assignment: CDR1 MDHEN and CDR2 SYDVKM. CDR3 size: 18 residues. The CDR3 sequence: CASSFTSGQRSNTGELFF. CDR3 nucleotides: TGTGCCAGCAGTTTTACTAGCGGGCAACGTTCGAACACCGGGGAGCTGTTTTTT.

The chain is built from TRBV9 and TRBJ1-1, with 8 bases lining up with TRBD1. The germline V gene encodes CDR1 SGDLS and CDR2 YYNGEE. V was clipped by 4 bases and J by 4 bases; unmatched bases: 9. CDR3 length equals 15 residues. CDR3 sequence (DNA): TGTGCCAGCAGCACAGGGGGGGGACTGTCCACTGAAGCTTTCTTT. This codes for CASSTGGGLSTEAFF. Filled out from reference TRBV9 and TRBJ1-1, the complete variable domain reads DSGVTQTPKHLITATGQRVTLRCSPRSGDLSVYWYQQSLDQGLQFLIQYYNGEERAKGNILERFSAQQFPDLHSELNLSSLELGDSALYFCASSTGGGLSTEAFFGQGTRLTVV.

The rearrangement links TRBV6-5 to TRBJ1-4; D call uncertain. Germline V gene data show CDR1 as MNHEY and CDR2 as SVGAGI. This CDR3 region has 13 residues. Trimming cost V 10 bases and J 3 bases, with 12 bases left between them. The CDR3 DNA is TGTGCCACACACTCCCACTCTAATGAAAAACTGTTTTTT. Translation: CATHSHSNEKLFF.

The chain uses TRBV5-6 and TRBJ2-5; D might be TRBD1 (5 bases). Germline CDR1 SGHDT, CDR2 YYEEEE. Trimming took 3 bases from V and 1 from J, leaving 7 bases between them. This CDR3 is built from 13 residues. CDR3 sequence: CASSSTVQETQYF. The CDR3 DNA reads TGTGCCAGCAGCTCGACAGTCCAAGAGACCCAGTACTTC.

This chain joins TRBV5-1 and TRBJ1-3, with 7 bases aligning to TRBD1. This CDR3 has 14 residues. V shed 3 bases, J shed 3 bases, and the junction held 3 bases outside the gene matches. Germline assignment: CDR1 SGHRS and CDR2 YFSETQ. The CDR3 here is CASSYRGDGNTIYF. The CDR3 DNA is TGCGCCAGCAGCTACAGGGGTGATGGAAACACCATATATTTT.

The rearrangement joins TRBV27 to TRBJ2-1; 16 bases are a match to TRBD2. Germline CDR1 and CDR2: MNHEY and SMNVEV (reference sequence). V lost 5 bases to trimming and J lost 15 bases; unmatched junction nucleotides: 7. The CDR3 has 14 amino acids. DNA for the CDR3: TGTGCCAGCAGTCCGGGACTAGCGGGGGGGTTTCGGTTCTTC. Amino acids: CASSPGLAGGFRFF.

V gene TRBV2 combines with J gene TRBJ2-7; 9 bases line up with TRBD1. This CDR3 is 14 amino acids long. V gave up 6 bases and J gave up 2 bases; unmatched junction bases: 5. The germline V gene has CDR1 SNHLY and CDR2 FYNNEI. The CDR3 DNA sequence: TGTGCCAGCAGAAAGGGACAGGGCGCCTACGAGCAGTACTTC. This translates into CASRKGQGAYEQYF.

The rearrangement uses TRBV5-6 and TRBJ1-1; D is unresolved. CDR3 length equals 12 residues. Germline V lookup: CDR1 SGHDT, CDR2 YYEEEE. Deletions cut 6 bases from V and 1 base from J, with 7 bases between. The CDR3 spells CASNSWNTEAFF. CDR3 in DNA: TGTGCCAGCAACTCATGGAACACTGAAGCTTTCTTT.

This chain links TRBV7-9 with TRBJ2-7; weak D call: TRBD1 (7 bases). The CDR3 spans 16 residues. The germline V gene has CDR1 SEHNR and CDR2 FQNEAQ (reference sequence). V was clipped by 4 bases and J by 3 bases, with 19 bases between them. The CDR3, as DNA: TGTGCCAGCAGCTCAAGACGCGGGACAGCTTTCTACGAGCAGTACTTC. This codes for CASSSRRGTAFYEQYF.

The rearrangement links TRBV9 to TRBJ2-7; 9 bases match TRBD1. The trim removed 2 bases at V and 2 bases at J, leaving 2 bases unmatched. CDR1 is SGDLS and CDR2 is YYNGEE in the germline V gene. This CDR3 comprises 14 residues. CDR3 residues: CASSVGQGPYEQYF. CDR3 bases: TGTGCCAGCAGCGTGGGACAGGGCCCCTACGAGCAGTACTTC.

The gene calls are TRBV28 and TRBJ2-3; 7 bases map to TRBD1. The ends lost 4 bases at V and 0 bases at J; junction bases unmatched: 7. The CDR3 covers 16 residues. Germline V lookup: CDR1 MDHEN, CDR2 SYDVKM. As DNA, the CDR3 is TGTGCCAGCAGTTCCAACAGGGGATCTAGCACAGATACGCAGTATTTT. This gives the protein CASSSNRGSSTDTQYF.

The chain combines TRBV2 with TRBJ2-1; D assignment may be TRBD1 or TRBD2 (5 bases each). Germline loops: CDR1 SNHLY, CDR2 FYNNEI. The CDR3 sequence is 13 residues long. V lost 6 bases and J 10 bases, leaving 16 bases between the germline ends. CDR3 residues: CASSRDPLGEQFF. CDR3 bases: TGTGCCAGCAGCCGGGACCCCCTCGGGGAGCAGTTCTTC.

This chain uses TRBV7-2 with TRBJ2-2; D is uncertain. CDR1 is SGHTA and CDR2 is FQGNSA in the germline V gene. The CDR3 length is 12 residues. V lost 5 bases and J 7 bases, leaving 8 bases between the germline ends. The CDR3 region has the DNA TGTGCCAGCAGCCCGACTCACGGGGAGCTGTTTTTT. As protein: CASSPTHGELFF.

This chain joins TRBV11-2 and TRBJ1-1, with 7 nucleotides matching TRBD1. CDR1 and CDR2 (germline): SGHAT, FQNNGV. Losses at the gene ends were 5 bases for V and 4 bases for J; bases not matched to a gene: 10. The CDR3 runs to 15 residues. CDR3 amino acids: CASSSYRGRGTEAFF. CDR3 DNA: TGTGCCAGCAGCAGCTACAGGGGAAGAGGCACTGAAGCTTTCTTT.

The chain employs TRBV6-5 and TRBJ2-5; D call uncertain. Between the trimmed V and J ends, which lost 4 bases and 4 bases, there was a span of 10 bases. This CDR3 spans 13 amino acids. Looked up from germline, CDR1 is MNHEY and CDR2 is SVGAGI. In DNA, the CDR3 is TGTGCCAGCAGTTTACGAGGAACAGAGACCCAGTACTTC. This encodes CASSLRGTETQYF.

The chain combines TRBV7-9 with TRBJ1-5; D call uncertain. CDR1 is SEHNR, CDR2 FQNEAQ, per germline (reference sequence). The CDR3 is made up of 13 amino acids. Deletions cut 1 base from V and 7 bases from J, with 8 bases between. The CDR3 region is CASSLDSEQPQHF. The CDR3 nucleotides read TGTGCCAGCAGCTTAGATTCAGAACAGCCCCAGCATTTT.

The chain is built from TRBV5-8 and TRBJ1-3; no clear D gene. The CDR3 has 15 amino acids. Germline CDR1 reads SGHTS; CDR2 reads YDEGEE. The V end was cut by 5 bases, the J end by 0 bases, with 12 bases between. Here the CDR3 reads CASRMAVDSGNTIYF. The CDR3 nucleotides read TGTGCCAGCAGAATGGCGGTGGACTCTGGAAACACCATATATTTT.

This chain joins TRBV5-4 and TRBJ2-1; 11 bases map to TRBD1. Germline-derived CDR1 and CDR2 are SGHNT and YYREEE (reference sequence). V lost 4 bases, J lost 7 bases, and 4 bases stayed unmatched. The CDR3 sequence is 14 residues long. CDR3 sequence reads: CASSEGTGGNEQFF. The DNA of the CDR3 is TGTGCCAGCAGCGAAGGGACAGGGGGGAATGAGCAGTTCTTC.

The V and J genes are TRBV6-2 or TRBV6-3 and TRBJ1-4, with D tentatively TRBD1 (5 bases). Germline values: CDR1 MNHEY, CDR2 SVGEGT. Trimming pared 4 bases from V and 7 bases from J, leaving 13 bases between. The CDR3 runs 14 residues. This CDR3 reads CASSSAARGEKLFF. The CDR3 DNA reads as TGTGCCAGCAGTTCGGCGGCTAGGGGTGAAAAACTGTTTTTT.

The chain recombines TRBV5-8 with TRBJ2-5; D is possibly TRBD1 (6 bases). The germline gives CDR1 SGHTS, CDR2 YDEGEE. The ends were cut back, 2 bases at V and 5 bases at J, with 19 bases in the middle. The CDR3 runs to 16 residues. CDR3 amino acids: CASSLTQGVVFETQYF. CDR3 nucleotides: TGTGCCAGCAGCTTAACACAGGGAGTAGTCTTTGAGACCCAGTACTTC. The entire variable domain, with the rest obtained from reference TRBV5-8 and TRBJ2-5, is as follows: EAGVTQSPTHLIKTRGQQATLRCSPISGHTSVYWYQQALGLGLQFLLWYDEGEERNRGNFPPRFSGRQFPNYSSELNVNALELEDSALYLCASSLTQGVVFETQYFGPGTRLLVL.